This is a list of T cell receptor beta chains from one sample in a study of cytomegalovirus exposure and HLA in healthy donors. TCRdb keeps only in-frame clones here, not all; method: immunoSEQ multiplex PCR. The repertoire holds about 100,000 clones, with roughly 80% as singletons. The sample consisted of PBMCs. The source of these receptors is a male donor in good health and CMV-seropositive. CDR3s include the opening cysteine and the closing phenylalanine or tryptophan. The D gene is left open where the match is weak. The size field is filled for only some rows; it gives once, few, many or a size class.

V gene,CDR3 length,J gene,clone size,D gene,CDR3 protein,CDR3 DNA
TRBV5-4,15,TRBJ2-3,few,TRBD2,CASSQGGGDTDTQYF,TGTGCCAGCAGCCAAGGCGGGGGAGATACAGATACGCAGTATTTT
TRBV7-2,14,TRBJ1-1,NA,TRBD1,CASSPRTGNTEAFF,TGTGCCAGCAGCCCTAGGACAGGGAACACTGAAGCTTTCTTT
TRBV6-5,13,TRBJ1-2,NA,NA,CASSYSPAGGYTF,TGTGCCAGCAGTTACTCGCCCGCGGGAGGCTACACCTTC
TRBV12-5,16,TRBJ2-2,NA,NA,CASGLVISGNTGELFF,TGTGCTAGTGGTTTGGTAATTTCCGGGAACACCGGGGAGCTGTTTTTT
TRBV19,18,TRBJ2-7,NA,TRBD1,CASSEPGQGAEVTYEQYF,TGTGCCAGTAGTGAACCGGGACAGGGGGCGGAGGTAACCTACGAGCAGTACTTC
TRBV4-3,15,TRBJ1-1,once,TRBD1,CASSQDGQGDTEAFF,TGCGCCAGCAGCCAAGACGGACAGGGAGACACTGAAGCTTTCTTT
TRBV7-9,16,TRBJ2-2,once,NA,CASSLSSGPNTGELFF,TGTGCCAGCAGCTTATCCAGCGGTCCGAACACCGGGGAGCTGTTTTTT
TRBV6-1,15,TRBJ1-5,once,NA,CASSVQDTYHQPQHF,TGTGCCAGCAGTGTTCAGGACACTTATCATCAGCCCCAGCATTTT
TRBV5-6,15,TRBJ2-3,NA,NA,CASSLVAGGTDTQYF,TGTGCCAGCAGCTTGGTGGCAGGGGGCACAGATACGCAGTATTTT
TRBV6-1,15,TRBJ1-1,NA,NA,CASSDKGGVFTEAFF,TGTGCCAGCAGTGACAAGGGAGGTGTGTTCACTGAAGCTTTCTTT
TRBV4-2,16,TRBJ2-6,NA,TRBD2,CASSQERGVGANVLTF,TGTGCCAGCAGCCAAGAGCGGGGGGTTGGGGCCAACGTCCTGACTTTC
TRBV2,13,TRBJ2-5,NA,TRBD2,CASTPGGQETQYF,TGTGCCAGCACCCCGGGGGGGCAAGAGACCCAGTACTTC
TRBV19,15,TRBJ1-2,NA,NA,CASSPAGGQPYGYTF,TGTGCCAGTAGTCCCGCAGGCGGACAGCCCTATGGCTACACCTTC
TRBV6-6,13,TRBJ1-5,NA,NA,CASRYDSTQPQHF,TGTGCCAGCAGGTATGACAGTACCCAGCCCCAGCATTTT
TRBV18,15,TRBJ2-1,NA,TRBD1,CASSPPVTGGNEQFF,TGTGCCAGCTCACCACCCGTAACAGGGGGGAATGAGCAGTTCTTC
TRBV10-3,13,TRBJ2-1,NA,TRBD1,CAISEPDRDRRFF,TGTGCCATCAGTGAGCCGGATCGGGACAGGCGGTTCTTC
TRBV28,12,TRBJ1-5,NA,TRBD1,CASGDRVQPQHF,TGTGCCAGCGGAGACAGGGTTCAGCCCCAGCATTTT
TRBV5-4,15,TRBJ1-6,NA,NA,CASSLGQNYNSPLHF,TGTGCCAGCAGCTTGGGACAGAACTATAATTCACCCCTCCACTTT
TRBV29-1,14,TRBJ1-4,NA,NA,CSVEGGEANEKLFF,TGCAGCGTTGAAGGGGGGGAGGCTAATGAAAAACTGTTTTTT
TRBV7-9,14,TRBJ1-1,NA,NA,CASSLGIQGTEAFF,TGTGCCAGCAGCTTAGGGATTCAGGGGACTGAAGCTTTCTTT
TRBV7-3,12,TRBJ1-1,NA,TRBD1,CASSNPQGEAFF,TGTGCCAGCAGCAACCCACAGGGGGAAGCTTTCTTT
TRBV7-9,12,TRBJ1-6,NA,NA,CASSLGDSPLHF,TGTGCCAGCAGCTTAGGCGATTCACCCCTCCACTTT
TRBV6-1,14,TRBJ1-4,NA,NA,CASGRVGLDEKLFF,TGTGCCAGCGGCCGTGTGGGCTTGGATGAAAAACTGTTTTTT
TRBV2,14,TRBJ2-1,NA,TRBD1,CACQGDRGTNEQFF,TGTGCCTGCCAGGGGGACAGGGGCACCAATGAGCAGTTCTTC
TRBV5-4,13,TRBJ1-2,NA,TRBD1,CASRAGTGDGYTF,TGTGCCAGCAGGGCAGGGACAGGGGATGGCTACACCTTC
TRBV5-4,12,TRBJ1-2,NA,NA,CASSFDNGGYTF,TGTGCCAGCAGCTTCGATAACGGTGGCTACACCTTC
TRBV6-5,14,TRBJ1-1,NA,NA,CASRRGTLNTEAFF,TGTGCCAGCAGAAGAGGGACATTGAACACTGAAGCTTTCTTT
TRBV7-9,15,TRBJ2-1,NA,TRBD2,CASSLAAGGRNEQFF,TGTGCCAGCAGCTTGGCCGCGGGGGGCCGAAATGAGCAGTTCTTC
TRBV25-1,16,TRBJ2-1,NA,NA,CASSELGVVSYNEQFF,TGTGCCAGCAGTGAATTAGGGGTAGTCTCCTACAATGAGCAGTTCTTC
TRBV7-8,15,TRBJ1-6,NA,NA,CASSLGGQGPRPLHF,TGTGCCAGCAGCTTAGGAGGGCAGGGGCCCAGACCCCTCCACTTT
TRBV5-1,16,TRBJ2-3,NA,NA,CASSLGPRGFTDTQYF,TGCGCCAGCAGCTTGGGCCCCAGGGGCTTCACAGATACGCAGTATTTT
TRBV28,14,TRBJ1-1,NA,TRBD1,CASSLGQRNTEAFF,TGTGCCAGCAGTTTGGGACAGAGGAACACTGAAGCTTTCTTT
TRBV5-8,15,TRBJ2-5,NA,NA,CASSFGSRGWETQYF,TGTGCCAGCAGCTTCGGATCGCGGGGTTGGGAGACCCAGTACTTC
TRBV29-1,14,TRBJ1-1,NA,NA,CSPQKGVMNTEAFF,TGCAGCCCGCAGAAGGGGGTAATGAACACTGAAGCTTTCTTT